Presented here are 31 T cell receptor beta chains from one specimen sequenced in a study of T cells after yellow fever vaccination. TCRdb recomputed calls from the 5' RACE reads with MiXCR, one row per CDR3 protein. The sample includes around 340,000 distinct CDR3 sequences, 12% of them seen just once. The starting material was CD4+ T cells sorted from PBMCs, obtained 15 days after the yellow fever booster vaccination. The receptors come from a young man who received the YFV17D yellow fever vaccine.

This clonotype came up a few times. The chain combines TRBV7-9 with TRBJ1-5; D ambiguous. Trimming removed 5 bases from V and 2 bases from J, with 10 bases in between. This CDR3 contains 14 residues. The germline CDR1 and CDR2 sequences are SEHNR and FQNEAQ (reference sequence). CDR3 amino acids: CASSRSPGNQPQHF. The CDR3 DNA follows: TGTGCCAGCAGCCGGAGCCCGGGCAATCAGCCCCAGCATTTT.

This clonotype was seen many times. J is TRBJ1-1 and V is TRBV12-3 or TRBV12-4; D remains ambiguous. V lost 6 bases and J 4 bases, leaving 15 bases between the germline ends. This CDR3 comprises 14 residues. CDR3 nucleotide sequence: TGTGCCAGCAGCGCCATGGACGGCGGCACTGAAGCTTTCTTT. It codes for CASSAMDGGTEAFF.

V is TRBV5-1 and J is TRBJ2-2; the D is unclear. With 1 base removed from V and 5 bases from J, the gap between germline ends came to 9 bases. Germline CDR1 reads SGHRS; CDR2 reads YFSETQ. This CDR3 region has 14 residues. The DNA of the CDR3 is TGCGCCAGCAGCTTGCGGATTTTAACCGGGGAGCTGTTTTTT. This encodes CASSLRILTGELFF.

The J gene is TRBJ1-5, the V gene TRBV7-9; D gene uncertain. The germline V and J ends were trimmed by 3 bases and 4 bases, with 7 bases remaining between them. Germline CDR1 is SEHNR and CDR2 is FQNEAQ (reference sequence). The CDR3 sequence is 13 residues long. CDR3 in amino acids: CASSFTENQPQHF. In nucleotides, the CDR3 is TGTGCCAGCAGCTTTACAGAGAATCAGCCCCAGCATTTT.

The chain's CDR3 is CASSYRGRMGNIQYF. The CDR3 DNA reads TGTGCCAGCAGTTATAGAGGGAGAATGGGAAACATTCAGTACTTC. The chain couples TRBV6-2 or TRBV6-3 to TRBJ2-4; possible D gene TRBD2, 5 bases. This CDR3 comprises 15 residues. V lost 3 bases and J 6 bases, leaving 15 bases between the germline ends. Per the germline V gene, CDR1 is MNHEY and CDR2 is SVGEGT.

This chain joins TRBV12-3 or TRBV12-4 and TRBJ2-3; 11 bases align to TRBD1. This CDR3 comprises 16 residues. V lost 7 bases to trimming and J lost 5 bases; unmatched junction nucleotides: 11. In DNA, the CDR3 is TGTGCCAGCACCCCATCCGGGACAGGGGGGCGAGATACGCAGTATTTT. Its translation: CASTPSGTGGRDTQYF.

This clonotype was recorded at least ten times. The rearrangement joins TRBV5-1 to TRBJ2-2; no firm D call. Looked up from germline, CDR1 is SGHRS and CDR2 is YFSETQ. CDR3 size: 14 residues. Trimming shortened V by 2 bases and J by 4 bases, and 9 bases separated the two germline ends. This CDR3 reads CASSFGRVTGELFF. The CDR3, as DNA: TGCGCCAGCAGCTTCGGCAGAGTCACCGGGGAGCTGTTTTTT.

The chain combines TRBV7-9 with TRBJ1-5; tentative D call: TRBD1 (6 bases). Trimming cost V 4 bases and J 0 bases, with 16 bases left between them. Germline CDR1 is SEHNR and CDR2 is FQNEAQ (reference sequence). The CDR3 totals 17 residues. The CDR3 sequence is CASSSGPGQFSNQPQHF. The CDR3, as DNA: TGTGCCAGCAGCTCTGGACCCGGACAGTTTAGCAATCAGCCCCAGCATTTT. Full variable domain (remainder filled in from reference TRBV7-9 and TRBJ1-5): DTGVSQNPRHKITKRGQNVTFRCDPISEHNRLYWYRQTLGQGPEFLTYFQNEAQLEKSRLLSDRFSAERPKGSFSTLEIQRTEQGDSAMYLCASSSGPGQFSNQPQHFGDGTRLSIL.

This clonotype turned up a few times. The V gene is TRBV5-1, the J gene TRBJ1-1, with 8 bases aligning to TRBD1. The CDR3 extends over 16 amino acids. The trim removed 0 bases at V and 10 bases at J, leaving 14 bases unmatched. Germline CDR1 and CDR2: SGHRS and YFSETQ. CDR3 nucleotide sequence: TGCGCCAGCAGCTTGGAGACGCAGGGGGCGGGAATTAGAGCTTTCTTT. Translating it yields CASSLETQGAGIRAFF.

This clonotype occurred a few times. The chain is built from TRBV27 and TRBJ1-4; unclear D gene. Trimming removed 2 bases from V and 7 bases from J, with 17 bases in between. The CDR3 sequence is 16 residues long. Germline-derived CDR1 and CDR2 are MNHEY and SMNVEV (reference sequence). CDR3 region: CASSLNGAPGGEKLFF. The CDR3 bases are TGTGCCAGCAGTTTAAACGGTGCCCCAGGAGGTGAAAAACTGTTTTTT.

This clonotype was recorded a few times. V usage is TRBV4-3 and J usage is TRBJ2-6; possibly TRBD1 for D (5 bases). V was trimmed by 4 bases and J by 7 bases, leaving 17 bases between them. Germline CDR1 and CDR2: LGHNA and YSLEER. The CDR3 is 16 amino acids. CDR3: CASSPSARGRANVLTF. The CDR3 DNA sequence: TGCGCCAGCAGCCCTTCTGCAAGGGGAAGAGCCAACGTCCTGACTTTC.

This clonotype appeared many times. This chain links TRBV2 with TRBJ2-5; D is possibly TRBD1 (6 bases). The CDR3 runs 14 residues. The V gene's germline CDR1 is SNHLY and CDR2 FYNNEI. V lost 7 bases and J 4 bases, leaving 16 bases between the germline ends. Written as DNA, the CDR3 is TGTGCCAGCATGGACAGCTCCCCTAGAGAGACCCAGTACTTC. This gives the protein CASMDSSPRETQYF.

The chain has TRBV9 and TRBJ1-1; D unclear. This CDR3 contains 14 residues. The V end was cut by 2 bases, the J end by 4 bases, with 12 bases between. Germline values: CDR1 SGDLS, CDR2 YYNGEE. This chain's CDR3 is CASSVAPEVTEAFF. Written as DNA, the CDR3 is TGTGCCAGCAGCGTCGCTCCGGAGGTCACTGAAGCTTTCTTT. The whole variable domain, remainder taken from reference TRBV9 and TRBJ1-1, is DSGVTQTPKHLITATGQRVTLRCSPRSGDLSVYWYQQSLDQGLQFLIQYYNGEERAKGNILERFSAQQFPDLHSELNLSSLELGDSALYFCASSVAPEVTEAFFGQGTRLTVV.

This clonotype was seen a handful of times. The chain joins TRBV4-1 to TRBJ1-1; tentatively, D is TRBD1 (5 bases). Germline V gene lookup returns CDR1 MGHRA and CDR2 YSYEKL. V lost 3 bases, J lost 5 bases, and 13 bases lay in between. This CDR3 is built from 14 residues. The DNA of the CDR3 is TGCGCCAGCAGCCAGGGTGCGGGGGATACTGAAGCTTTCTTT. It encodes CASSQGAGDTEAFF.

The rearrangement links TRBV4-1 to TRBJ2-5, with unresolved D. The germline V gene encodes CDR1 MGHRA and CDR2 YSYEKL. This CDR3 is built from 14 residues. V gave up 0 bases and J gave up 4 bases, with 9 bases separating them. The CDR3 region has the DNA TGCGCCAGCAGCCAAGATCTTCAGCGAGAGACCCAGTACTTC. This encodes CASSQDLQRETQYF.

This clonotype was observed a handful of times. The chain employs TRBV5-6 and TRBJ2-7, with 10 bases that match TRBD1. Germline V gene data show CDR1 as SGHDT and CDR2 as YYEEEE. The length of the CDR3 is 15 residues. After removal of 2 bases from V and 1 base from J, the junction contained 3 bases not matched to a gene. This CDR3 reads CASSFRDRGSYEQYF. The CDR3 DNA reads TGTGCCAGCAGCTTCCGGGACAGGGGATCCTACGAGCAGTACTTC.

In this sample, this clonotype turned up a few times. V is TRBV5-6 and J is TRBJ2-3; 7 nucleotides match TRBD2. The CDR3 sequence is 16 residues long. J was trimmed by 6 bases and V by 2 bases; bases with no gene match: 12. Germline CDR1 reads SGHDT; CDR2 reads YYEEEE. The CDR3 nucleotides are TGTGCCAGCAGCTTTTTCGGGACTATTGGCGTGGATACGCAGTATTTT. The encoded protein is CASSFFGTIGVDTQYF.

This clonotype was observed a handful of times. The gene calls are TRBV15 and TRBJ1-5; unclear D gene. This CDR3 region has 15 residues. V lost 3 bases to trimming and J lost 2 bases, with 11 bases between them. Germline lookup yields CDR1 LNHNV and CDR2 YYDKDF (reference sequence). This chain's CDR3 is CATSRVGQGNQPQHF. CDR3 DNA: TGTGCCACCAGCAGGGTGGGCCAGGGCAATCAGCCCCAGCATTTT.

The CDR3 nucleotides are TGTGCCAGCACCCTAGGGGGGGGAGTTTCACCCCTCCACTTT. As protein: CASTLGGGVSPLHF. The chain is built from TRBV6-5 and TRBJ1-6; weak D call: TRBD1 (6 bases). The germline gives CDR1 MNHEY, CDR2 SVGAGI. CDR3 length equals 14 residues. Between the trimmed V and J ends, which lost 7 bases and 9 bases, there was a span of 16 bases.

This clonotype was detected a few times. This rearrangement joins TRBV6-2 or TRBV6-3 to TRBJ2-7; D is perhaps TRBD2 (7 bases). V was shortened by 8 bases and J by 5 bases, with 16 bases between the two germline ends. There are 13 residues in the CDR3. In germline, CDR1 is MNHEY, CDR2 SVGEGT. The CDR3 DNA reads TGTGCCAGCGGACCTCGGGGGGCCCACGAGCAGTACTTC. Translating it yields CASGPRGAHEQYF.

At least ten counts were recorded for this clonotype. The CDR3 spells CASSRTVGETQYF. The CDR3 nucleotides read TGTGCCAGCAGTCGGACCGTTGGAGAGACCCAGTACTTC. The chain links TRBV12-3 or TRBV12-4 to TRBJ2-5, with D unclear. V lost 5 bases, J lost 4 bases, and 11 bases lay in between. The CDR3 spans 13 residues.

At least ten counts were recorded for this clonotype. This chain joins TRBV10-1 and TRBJ2-5; 9 bases match TRBD2. This CDR3 region has 15 residues. Unmatched junction bases numbered 2, after V lost 2 bases and J lost 1 base. Germline V gives CDR1 WNHNN, CDR2 SYGVQD (reference sequence). The CDR3 loop reads CASSEKRGVQETQYF. The CDR3 region has the DNA TGCGCCAGCAGTGAGAAGCGGGGGGTCCAAGAGACCCAGTACTTC.

This clonotype occurred many times. The rearrangement uses TRBV3-1 and TRBJ2-5; maybe TRBD2 (7 bases). This CDR3 is built from 14 residues. In germline, CDR1 is LGHDT, CDR2 YNNKEL (reference sequence). V gave up 2 bases and J gave up 7 bases, with 14 bases separating them. CDR3: CASSQPGLGGTQYF. The CDR3 nucleotides read TGTGCCAGCAGCCAACCTGGACTAGGGGGGACCCAGTACTTC.

The chain uses TRBV5-4 and TRBJ2-7; the D gene is possibly TRBD2 (5 bases). The CDR3 runs 13 residues. The V end lost 4 bases, the J end lost 2 bases, and 10 bases lay between the germline ends. CDR1 SGHNT and CDR2 YYREEE come from the germline V gene (reference sequence). CDR3: CASSRTDTYEQYV. The CDR3, as DNA: TGTGCCAGCAGCCGGACTGATACCTACGAGCAGTACGTC.

This clonotype was counted a few times. The chain joins TRBV27 to TRBJ2-7; TRBD1 aligns across 8 bases. Germline CDR1 is MNHEY and CDR2 is SMNVEV (reference sequence). The ends lost 2 bases at V and 1 base at J; junction bases unmatched: 4. The CDR3 sequence is 15 residues long. The CDR3 loop reads CASSLGRGQSYEQYV. The CDR3 DNA is TGTGCCAGCAGTTTAGGCAGGGGGCAGTCCTACGAGCAGTACGTC.

The chain recombines TRBV4-2 with TRBJ2-2; 8 nucleotides agree with TRBD2. V shed 1 base and J 1 base; nucleotides not matched to a gene: 5. This CDR3 contains 17 residues. Per germline, CDR1 LGHNA and CDR2 YNFKEQ. The CDR3 is CASSQARGGRNTGELFF. DNA for the CDR3: TGTGCCAGCAGCCAAGCCCGCGGGGGGCGGAACACCGGGGAGCTGTTTTTT.

This clonotype occurred a few times. V usage is TRBV3-1 and J usage is TRBJ1-6; D is undetermined. The germline gives CDR1 LGHDT, CDR2 YNNKEL (reference sequence). CDR3 length equals 15 residues. The V end was cut by 5 bases, the J end by 9 bases, with 17 bases between. This CDR3 is CASSSHLNRGSPLHF. CDR3 nucleotide sequence: TGTGCCAGCAGCTCGCACCTTAATCGAGGTTCACCCCTCCACTTT.

The rearrangement uses TRBV13 and TRBJ2-7, with D unclear. The CDR3 covers 15 residues. CDR1 is PRHDT, CDR2 FYEKMQ, per germline (reference sequence). Trimming took off 5 bases at V and 2 bases at J, with 16 bases between the two ends. The CDR3 sequence is CASSPAGRTTYEQYF. CDR3 bases: TGTGCCAGCAGCCCAGCCGGCAGGACGACCTACGAGCAGTACTTC.

This clonotype was recorded many times. This rearrangement joins TRBV12-3 or TRBV12-4 to TRBJ2-1; D is tentatively TRBD1 or TRBD2 (5 bases each). The CDR3 runs 13 residues. The germline V and J ends were trimmed by 7 bases and 9 bases, with 16 bases remaining between them. CDR3 in DNA: TGTGCCAGCAACAACCCCGGGGCGGTTGAGCAGTTCTTC. Residues: CASNNPGAVEQFF.

The chain combines TRBV7-9 with TRBJ2-3, with TRBD2 matching over 8 bases. The ends lost 1 base at V and 3 bases at J; junction bases unmatched: 9. Germline CDR1 and CDR2: SEHNR and FQNEAQ (reference sequence). The CDR3 extends over 17 amino acids. CDR3 protein: CASSLGVGLAATDTQYF. CDR3 sequence (DNA): TGTGCCAGCAGCTTAGGGGTCGGACTAGCCGCGACAGATACGCAGTATTTT.

This clonotype was observed at least ten times. This chain joins TRBV5-1 and TRBJ2-1; D is perhaps TRBD2 (6 bases). Looked up from germline, CDR1 is SGHRS and CDR2 is YFSETQ. Between the trimmed V and J ends, which lost 4 bases and 4 bases, there was a span of 18 bases. The CDR3 has 16 amino acids. In nucleotides, the CDR3 is TGCGCCAGCAGCCAGATCCCCGGGACTGCTTACAATGAGCAGTTCTTC. It translates to CASSQIPGTAYNEQFF.